This entry is about one T cell receptor (beta chain). Its antigen remains unknown. The protocol was immunoSEQ multiplex PCR, while the TCRdb copy is restricted to in-frame clones and leaves out a portion. This table has a few thousand clones, under 55% appearing once. The data derive from a study of T cells in localized non-small cell lung cancer. General study points: Adjacent lung exhibited a median of approximately 59 among the 100 most abundant tumor clones. A single tumor region was sequenced, leaving heterogeneity possible. Greater blood T cell density accompanied longer overall survival. It was uninvolved adjacent lung that showed the highest T cell clonality, exceeding tumor.

This CDR3 comprises 15 residues. From germline, CDR1 is SGDLS and CDR2 YYNGEE. Trimming removed 4 bases from V and 12 bases from J; junction bases left unmatched: 7. The origin of this receptor is a man between 40 and 70 years old with stage I lung adenocarcinoma. The sample was lung tumor tissue, taken before any cancer treatment. This rearrangement joins TRBV9 to TRBJ2-1; 16 positions agree with TRBD2. The CDR3 region has the DNA TGTGCCAGCAGCTCTGGGACTAGCGGGAGGGCCCGGCAGTTCTTC. The encoded protein is CASSSGTSGRARQFF.